The rows below give T cell receptor beta chains drawn from one sample of a study of vaccination and CD4 T cells after COVID-19. No antigen has been identified for these receptors. Each CDR3 protein gets one entry after TCRdb re-called the PCR reads with MiXCR. Seen here are 13,000 or so distinct CDR3 sequences, roughly 44% observed once, and the top ten hold 14% to 15%. Material for sequencing was CD4+ T cells from blood, cultured in vitro. These TCRs come from a human donor who had recovered from COVID-19. Each CDR3 is given with its conserved first and last residue. Each record gives: J gene, V gene, CDR3 protein.

>TRBJ2-3|TRBV12-3/TRBV12-4
CASSLWDRSAQYF
>TRBJ1-1|TRBV29-1
CSVENLGRNTEAFF
>TRBJ2-1|TRBV27
CASSWTSGEGSEQFF
>TRBJ2-6|TRBV10-3
CAIGGRKSTTASGANVLTF
>TRBJ1-3|TRBV16
CASSPQGPYSGNTIYF
>TRBJ2-2|TRBV2
CASRVDYMAGELFF
>TRBJ2-7|TRBV9
CASSVGSNEKPSWYEQYF
>TRBJ1-1|TRBV27
CAQREMHTEAFF
>TRBJ1-2|TRBV2
CASGGGGTRPRGYTF
>TRBJ2-2|TRBV19
CASSPPAVGTGELFF
>TRBJ1-5|TRBV12-3/TRBV12-4
CASSLRWGQGAFQPQHF
>TRBJ2-3|TRBV11-2
CASSLDGGKRGVADTQYF
>TRBJ2-5|TRBV7-6
CASSSGLAYQETQYF
>TRBJ2-7|TRBV21-1
CASSIQSNREQYF
>TRBJ1-2|TRBV5-4
CASSLVEGGGYTF
>TRBJ1-4|TRBV10-1
CARPMPGQGEEKLFF
>TRBJ2-4|TRBV6-1
CASSGWGGPPPRRNIQYF
>TRBJ2-5|TRBV4-1
CASSQVGTKGWRETQYF
>TRBJ2-7|TRBV19
CASRFYDTNVYEQYF
>TRBJ2-3|TRBV6-5
CASSSLADTQYF
>TRBJ1-2|TRBV19
CASSPTGIEYGYTF
>TRBJ1-1|TRBV6-2/TRBV6-3
CASSPGPVGAEAFF
>TRBJ1-4|TRBV5-5
CASSLPGIATNEKLFF
>TRBJ1-2|TRBV19
CASSQGAGGYTF
>TRBJ2-1|TRBV12-3/TRBV12-4
CASSKGDPINEQFF
>TRBJ1-6|TRBV20-1
CSARGGEGNSPLHF
>TRBJ1-1|TRBV20-1
CSARGWNGAFF
>TRBJ1-2|TRBV27
CASSLSGWTVRRGYGYTF
>TRBJ1-3|TRBV6-1
CASSLSQASSGNTIYF
>TRBJ2-5|TRBV6-2/TRBV6-3
CASSYLPPISSGGPQETQYF
>TRBJ1-1|TRBV27
CASSLYPDQGTEAFF
>TRBJ2-5|TRBV5-1
CASSLATGVEETQYF
>TRBJ1-6|TRBV7-2
CASSSSDRGNSPLHF
>TRBJ1-1|TRBV2
CASGTLGMNTEAFF
>TRBJ1-2|TRBV4-1
CASRTPTGGHYYGYTF
>TRBJ1-6|TRBV10-3
CAISESMGASPLHF
>TRBJ1-1|TRBV12-5
CASGPREAFF
>TRBJ2-1|TRBV12-3/TRBV12-4
CASSLYGQDNEQFF
>TRBJ1-5|TRBV19
CASSNRDRGQGNNQPQHF
>TRBJ1-2|TRBV30
CACRPPEGANYGYTF
>TRBJ1-6|TRBV6-1
CASRDRDNSPLHF
>TRBJ1-2|TRBV20-1
CSAKYGAGGYTF
>TRBJ2-5|TRBV19
CASSRRMETQYF
>TRBJ1-1|TRBV2
CASSEKGATPNSEAFF
>TRBJ2-3|TRBV7-2
CASSLAGGAQDTQYF
>TRBJ2-3|TRBV5-5
CASSALRDRGITDTQYF
>TRBJ1-1|TRBV7-8
CASSFAQGAEAFF
>TRBJ1-2|TRBV4-3
CASSTGTGDGYTF
>TRBJ1-5|TRBV7-2
CASSDSPGNGQPQHF
>TRBJ2-1|TRBV6-1
CASSDGPRDEQFF
>TRBJ1-2|TRBV21-1
CASSKRYRVEYGYTF
>TRBJ2-3|TRBV24-1
CATSDGADTQYF
>TRBJ1-6|TRBV20-1
CSAVSDLNSPLHF
>TRBJ1-1|TRBV7-2
CASSLESGLNTEAFF
>TRBJ1-4|TRBV2
CASSEEGSTNEKLFF
>TRBJ1-2|TRBV14
CASSQDRQLGYTF
>TRBJ2-2|TRBV10-3
CATQSMGTGELFF
>TRBJ1-2|TRBV6-5
CASSYLGNRGWGGYTF
>TRBJ2-1|TRBV25-1
CASSGTPGNGVDNEQFF
>TRBJ1-3|TRBV19
CASSNRGQGGNTIYF